This record looks at one T cell receptor (beta chain) sequence and its context. Using immunoSEQ multiplex PCR, the repertoire was profiled, and TCRdb retains in-frame clones only, with some absent. The sample holds around 60,000 clones, about 90% seen once. These data belong to a study of T cell changes during pregnancy in multiple sclerosis. The CDR3 covers 15 residues. Trimming removed 0 bases at V and 3 bases at J, with 10 bases between. CDR1 is SGHRS, CDR2 YFSETQ, per germline. The origin of this receptor is a female donor in good health, enrolled as a control in a pregnancy study. This rearrangement joins TRBV5-1 to TRBJ1-5; D is perhaps TRBD1 (5 bases). This material consisted of peripheral blood, taken in the second trimester of pregnancy. CDR3: CASSLEGRDNQPQHF. CDR3 coding DNA: TGCGCCAGCAGCTTGGAAGGCAGGGACAATCAGCCCCAGCATTTT.